The 7 T cell receptor beta chains listed next were all sequenced from one sample in a study of shared clonotypes between healthy human individuals. The method was immunoSEQ multiplex PCR; TCRdb's version includes in-frame clones alone and lacks a portion of them. The table records about 2 million clones, roughly 95% of them present only once. CD8 cells classed as naive were CD45RO-negative and positively selected for CCR7, excluding terminally differentiated effector memory CD45RA+ cells. What was sequenced was naive CD8+ T cells sorted from blood. The receptors originated from a man between 18 and 29 years old in good health.

CDR3 amino acids: CASSFNSRGGNTIYF. The CDR3 region has the DNA TGTGCCAGCAGCTTTAACTCTAGAGGTGGAAACACCATATATTTT. The chain combines TRBV11-2 with TRBJ1-3, with unresolved D. Trimming stripped 3 bases from V and 3 bases from J, with 12 bases between. This CDR3 is 15 amino acids long. Germline CDR1 and CDR2: SGHAT and FQNNGV. Variable domain in full (rest from reference TRBV11-2 and TRBJ1-3): EAGVAQSPRYKIIEKRQSVAFWCNPISGHATLYWYQQILGQGPKLLIQFQNNGVVDDSQLPKDRFSAERLKGVDSTLKIQPAKLEDSAVYLCASSFNSRGGNTIYFGEGSWLTVV.

The chain joins TRBV4-2 to TRBJ2-5; TRBD2 agrees at 11 bases. CDR1 and CDR2 from the germline V gene are LGHNA and YNFKEQ. The length of the CDR3 is 16 residues. Trimming removed 1 base from V and 3 bases from J; junction bases left unmatched: 4. As DNA, the CDR3 is TGTGCCAGCAGCCAAGGGGAGGGACTAGCGGAAGAGACCCAGTACTTC. Translated, it gives CASSQGEGLAEETQYF.

The chain uses TRBV7-9 and TRBJ2-3, with 7 bases fitting TRBD2. This CDR3 is 12 amino acids long. Germline V lookup: CDR1 SEHNR, CDR2 FQNEAQ (reference sequence). J lost 6 bases, V lost 7 bases, and 4 bases had no gene match. CDR3 residues: CASTEAGDTQYF. In nucleotides, the CDR3 is TGTGCCAGCACCGAAGCGGGGGATACGCAGTATTTT.

The chain uses TRBV7-6 and TRBJ2-1; D ambiguous. Trimming left V 4 bases short and J 4 bases short, with 14 bases between. The CDR3 covers 15 residues. Germline CDR1 reads SGHVS; CDR2 reads FNYEAQ. CDR3 sequence reads: CASSSSPTVYNEQFF. CDR3 nucleotides: TGTGCCAGCAGCTCATCCCCAACAGTTTACAATGAGCAGTTCTTC.

This clone came up once. The junction and the germline gene differ at one end; a read error may be behind it. The chain recombines TRBV7-9 with TRBJ1-3, with TRBD1 matching 7 bases. Germline V gene lookup returns CDR1 SEHNR and CDR2 FQNEAQ (reference sequence). The CDR3 runs 14 residues. The CDR3 protein is CASILQGYGNTIYF. The DNA for the CDR3 is TGTGCCAGCATCTTACAGGGGTACGGAAACACCATATATTTT.

The genes are TRBV6-5 and TRBJ1-4, with TRBD1 matching 9 bases. The CDR3 contains 14 residues. With V trimmed by 6 bases and J by 5 bases, 4 bases remained unmatched. From germline, CDR1 is MNHEY and CDR2 SVGAGI. CDR3 DNA sequence: TGTGCCAGCAGCCCGGGACAGGGAAATGAAAAACTGTTTTTT. Its protein is CASSPGQGNEKLFF.

V is TRBV18 and J is TRBJ1-1; D is undetermined. The CDR3 runs 13 residues. Trimming left V 6 bases short and J 5 bases short, with 13 bases between. CDR1 is KGHSH and CDR2 is LQKENI in the germline V gene. The CDR3 region has the DNA TGTGCCAGCTCCCCCGGGGTGGATACTGAAGCTTTCTTT. Protein: CASSPGVDTEAFF.